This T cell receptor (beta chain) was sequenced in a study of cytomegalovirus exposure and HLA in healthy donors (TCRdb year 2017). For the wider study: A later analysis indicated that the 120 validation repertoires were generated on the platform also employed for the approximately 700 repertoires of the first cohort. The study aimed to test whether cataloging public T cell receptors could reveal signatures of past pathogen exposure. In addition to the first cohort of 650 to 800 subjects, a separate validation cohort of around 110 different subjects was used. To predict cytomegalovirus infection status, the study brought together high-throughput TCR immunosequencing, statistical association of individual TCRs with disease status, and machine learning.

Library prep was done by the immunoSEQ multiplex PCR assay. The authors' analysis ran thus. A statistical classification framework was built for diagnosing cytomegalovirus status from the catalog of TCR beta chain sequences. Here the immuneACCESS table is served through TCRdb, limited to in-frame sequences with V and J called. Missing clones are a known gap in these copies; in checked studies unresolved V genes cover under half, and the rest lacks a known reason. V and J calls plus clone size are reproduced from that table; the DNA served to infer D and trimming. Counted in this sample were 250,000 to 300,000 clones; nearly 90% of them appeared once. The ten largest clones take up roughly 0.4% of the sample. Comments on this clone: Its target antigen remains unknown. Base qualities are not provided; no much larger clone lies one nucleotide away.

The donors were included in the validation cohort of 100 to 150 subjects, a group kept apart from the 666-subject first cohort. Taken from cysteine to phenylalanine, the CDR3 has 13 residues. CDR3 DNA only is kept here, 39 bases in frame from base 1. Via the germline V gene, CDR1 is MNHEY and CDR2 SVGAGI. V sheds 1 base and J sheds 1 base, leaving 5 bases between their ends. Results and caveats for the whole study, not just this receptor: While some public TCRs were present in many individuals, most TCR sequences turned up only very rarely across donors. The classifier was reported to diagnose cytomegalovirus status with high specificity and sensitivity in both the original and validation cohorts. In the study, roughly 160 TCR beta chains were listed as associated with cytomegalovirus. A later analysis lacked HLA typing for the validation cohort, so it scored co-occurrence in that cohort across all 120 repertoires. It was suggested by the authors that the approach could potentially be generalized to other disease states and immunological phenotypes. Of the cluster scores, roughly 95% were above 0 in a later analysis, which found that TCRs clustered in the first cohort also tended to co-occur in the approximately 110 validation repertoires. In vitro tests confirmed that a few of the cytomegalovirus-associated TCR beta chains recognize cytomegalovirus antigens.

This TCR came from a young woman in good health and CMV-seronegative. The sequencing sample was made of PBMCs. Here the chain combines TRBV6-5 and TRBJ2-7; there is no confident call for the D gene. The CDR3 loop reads CASSYFLSYEQYF. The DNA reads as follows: TGTGCCAGCAGTTACTTTTTATCCTACGAGCAGTACTTC.